The text below deals with one T cell receptor (beta chain). Its antigen remains unknown. This specimen comes from a study of CD8 T cells in ankylosing spondylitis. Notes on the study in general: Seemingly distinctive of ankylosing spondylitis blood was a TCR beta motif formed by eight highly homologous variants. Disease-linked clones reportedly concentrated significantly in matched ankylosing spondylitis synovial fluid. Relatively rare in peripheral blood, disease-linked clones were also CD8+.

With molecular barcodes, quantitative 5'-RACE was used to make the TCR beta libraries. In TCRdb, the 5' RACE reads were re-called with MiXCR into one record per CDR3 protein. Here the sample spans about 360,000 distinct CDR3 sequences, more than 20% being singletons. V was cut by 0 bases and J by 1 base, with 13 bases left in between. The CDR3 totals 17 residues. CDR1 is WSHSY and CDR2 is SAAADI in the germline V gene. V gene TRBV10-2 combines with J gene TRBJ2-1; D uncertain. Sequences were obtained from blood, either unsorted or a sorted T cell fraction (not recorded which). The TCR sequence derives from a male donor with ankylosing spondylitis or in good health (not recorded which). This CDR3 is CASSESWYGSSYNEQFF. The CDR3 DNA reads as TGCGCCAGCAGTGAGTCTTGGTACGGATCTTCCTACAATGAGCAGTTCTTC.